Reported below is one T cell receptor (beta chain). This PCR relied on a set of 60 Vbeta primers and 13 Jbeta primers. Produced via immunoSEQ multiplex PCR; TCRdb's table is partial and in-frame only. The data contain approximately 160,000 clones, more than 80% of them singletons. The V gene's germline CDR1 is SEHNR and CDR2 FQNEAQ (reference sequence). The CDR3 contains 13 residues. Trimming took 5 bases from V and 7 from J; bases not matched to a gene: 5. The sample belongs to a study of cytomegalovirus exposure and HLA in healthy donors. The TCR originated in a woman aged 18-30 years in good health and CMV-seronegative. This sequence joins TRBV7-9 and TRBJ1-2; TRBD1 matches 9 bases. Sequencing was performed on PBMCs. The CDR3 region has the DNA TGTGCCAGCAGCCTACAGGGGGCGCTTGGCTACACCTTC. Translation: CASSLQGALGYTF. Complete variable domain (other parts from reference TRBV7-9 and TRBJ1-2): DTGVSQNPRHKITKRGQNVTFRCDPISEHNRLYWYRQTLGQGPEFLTYFQNEAQLEKSRLLSDRFSAERPKGSFSTLEIQRTEQGDSAMYLCASSLQGALGYTFGSGTRLTVV.